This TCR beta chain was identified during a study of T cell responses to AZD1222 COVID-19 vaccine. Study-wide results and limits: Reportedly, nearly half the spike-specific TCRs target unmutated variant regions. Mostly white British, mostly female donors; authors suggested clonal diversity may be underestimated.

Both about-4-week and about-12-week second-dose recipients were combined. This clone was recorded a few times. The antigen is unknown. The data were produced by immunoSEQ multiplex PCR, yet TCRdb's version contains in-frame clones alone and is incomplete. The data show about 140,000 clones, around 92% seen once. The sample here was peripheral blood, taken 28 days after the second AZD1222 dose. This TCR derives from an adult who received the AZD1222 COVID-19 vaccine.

The CDR3 sequence is CASGLSTTSTGELFF. The CDR3 nucleotides read TGTGCCAGCGGGTTATCCACCACGTCTACTGGGGAGCTGTTTTTT. This rearrangement joins TRBV28 to TRBJ2-2; no definite D call. Germline loops: CDR1 MDHEN, CDR2 SYDVKM. The CDR3 spans 15 residues. V gave up 8 bases and J gave up 8 bases, with 21 bases separating them.